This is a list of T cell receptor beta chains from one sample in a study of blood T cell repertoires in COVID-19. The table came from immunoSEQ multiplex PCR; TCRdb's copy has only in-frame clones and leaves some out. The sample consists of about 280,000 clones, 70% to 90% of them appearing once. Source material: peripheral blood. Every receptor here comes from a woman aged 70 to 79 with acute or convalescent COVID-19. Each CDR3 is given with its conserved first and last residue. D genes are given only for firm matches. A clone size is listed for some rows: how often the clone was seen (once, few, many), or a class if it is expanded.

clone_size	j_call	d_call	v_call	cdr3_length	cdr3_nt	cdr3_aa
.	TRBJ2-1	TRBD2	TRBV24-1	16	TGTGCCACCAGTGCCCGGACTAGCGGGGGGTCAAATGAGCAGTTCTTC	CATSARTSGGSNEQFF
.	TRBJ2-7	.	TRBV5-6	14	TGTGCCAGCAGCCAGACAGGTCCAAGATACGAGCAGTACTTC	CASSQTGPRYEQYF
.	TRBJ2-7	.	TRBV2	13	TGTGCCAGCAACCGGGACAAGTCCTACGAGCAGTACTTC	CASNRDKSYEQYF
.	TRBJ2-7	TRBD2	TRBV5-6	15	TGTGCCAGCAGCCCCAGAGCGGGGTGGACCTACGAGCAGTACTTC	CASSPRAGWTYEQYF
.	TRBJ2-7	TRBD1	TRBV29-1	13	TGCAGCATTGGCCCGGACAGGGCTGGCGAGCAGTACTTC	CSIGPDRAGEQYF
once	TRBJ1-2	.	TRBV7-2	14	TGTGCCAGCAGCTTAGGGATGAGGAGCTATGGCTACACCTTC	CASSLGMRSYGYTF
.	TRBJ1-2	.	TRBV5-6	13	TGTGCCAGCAGCTTAAGGGGCAACTATGGCTACACCTTC	CASSLRGNYGYTF
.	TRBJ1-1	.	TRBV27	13	TGTGCCAGCAGGGGCACAGGGAACACTGAAGCTTTCTTT	CASRGTGNTEAFF
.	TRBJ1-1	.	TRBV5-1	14	TGCGCCAGCAGCTTAATGGTCGGGAGCACTGAAGCTTTCTTT	CASSLMVGSTEAFF
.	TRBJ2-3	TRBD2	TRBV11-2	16	TGTGCCAGCAGCTTAGGACAGCGGGGGCCCACAGATACGCAGTATTTT	CASSLGQRGPTDTQYF
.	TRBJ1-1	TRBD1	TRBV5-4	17	TGTGCCAGCAGCTGGGGACAGAAGGGCTTGATGAACACTGAAGCTTTCTTT	CASSWGQKGLMNTEAFF
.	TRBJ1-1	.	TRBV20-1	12	TGCAGTGCTAGTAGTTTAGGGGGACAAGCTTTCTTT	CSASSLGGQAFF
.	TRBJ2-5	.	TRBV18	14	TGTGCCAGCTCACCAGGGACTTCCCAAGAGACCCAGTACTTC	CASSPGTSQETQYF
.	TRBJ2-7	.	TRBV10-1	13	TGCGCCAGCAGTAGGACAAGAGCATACGAGCAGTACTTC	CASSRTRAYEQYF
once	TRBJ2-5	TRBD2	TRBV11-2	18	TGTGCCAGCAGCCCGGCTCGGGGTAGCGGGGGGCCGAAAGAGACCCAGTACTTC	CASSPARGSGGPKETQYF
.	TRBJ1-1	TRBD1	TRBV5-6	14	TGTGCCAGCAGCTTAGAGAGGACAGGGGGAAAAGCTTTCTTT	CASSLERTGGKAFF
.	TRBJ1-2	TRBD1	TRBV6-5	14	TGTGCCAGCACCAGAAGTGGACAGGTTGGGGGCTACACCTTC	CASTRSGQVGGYTF
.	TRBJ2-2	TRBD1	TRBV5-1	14	TGCGCCAGCAGAGCAGGGGGCAACGACGGGGAGCTGTTTTTT	CASRAGGNDGELFF
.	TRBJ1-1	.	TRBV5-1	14	TGCGCCAGCAGCTTGGCCTTCAGGAACACTGAAGCTTTCTTT	CASSLAFRNTEAFF
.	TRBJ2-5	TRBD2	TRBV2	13	TGTGCCAGCAAAGCTAGCGGACAAGAGACCCAGTACTTC	CASKASGQETQYF
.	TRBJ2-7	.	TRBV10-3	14	TGTGCCACCCTTGGGGGGACGGAAGCCTACGAGCAGTACTTC	CATLGGTEAYEQYF
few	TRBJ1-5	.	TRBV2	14	TGTGCCAGCAGTGTCCAGGGTTGGAATCAGCCCCAGCATTTT	CASSVQGWNQPQHF
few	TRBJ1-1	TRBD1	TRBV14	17	TGTGCCAGCAGCCAAGCCCGACAGGGGGTCATGAACACTGAAGCTTTCTTT	CASSQARQGVMNTEAFF
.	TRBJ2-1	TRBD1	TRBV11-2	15	TGTGCCAGCAGCTTAGATCCTGACAGGGCCAATGAGCAGTTCTTC	CASSLDPDRANEQFF
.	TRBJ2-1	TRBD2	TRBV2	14	TGTGCCAGCAGGGGCGGGGGGCCCCACAATGAGCAGTTCTTC	CASRGGGPHNEQFF
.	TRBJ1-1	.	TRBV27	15	TGTGCCAGCAGTTTATGGGGGAGGAAGGACACTGAAGCTTTCTTT	CASSLWGRKDTEAFF
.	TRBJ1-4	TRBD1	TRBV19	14	TGTGCCAGTCAGACAGGGGGCGCGGTGGAAAAACTGTTTTTT	CASQTGGAVEKLFF
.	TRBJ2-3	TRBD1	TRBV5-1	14	TGCGCCAGCAGCCAAGGACAGGACACAGATACGCAGTATTTT	CASSQGQDTDTQYF
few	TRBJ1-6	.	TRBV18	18	TGTGCCAGCTCTCTGCCTAGATCCAAAAAATTTTTTAATTCACCCCTCCACTTT	CASSLPRSKKFFNSPLHF
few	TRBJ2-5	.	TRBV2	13	TGTGCCAGCACGGGAGACACTAAAGGGGCCCAGTACTTC	CASTGDTKGAQYF
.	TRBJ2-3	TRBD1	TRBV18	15	TGTGCCAGCTCTCACAGGGGGCCTCGCACAGATACGCAGTATTTT	CASSHRGPRTDTQYF
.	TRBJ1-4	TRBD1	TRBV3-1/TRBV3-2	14	TGTGCCAGCAGCCCTAGGGACAGTGGGGAAAAACTGTTTTTT	CASSPRDSGEKLFF
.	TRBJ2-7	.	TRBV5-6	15	TGTGCCAGCAGCTTCGGGCAGGGTGGGTCCTACGAGCAGTACTTC	CASSFGQGGSYEQYF
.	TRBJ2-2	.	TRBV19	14	TGTGCCAGTATCAGTCGGGGGTGGGTCGGGGAGCTGTTTTTT	CASISRGWVGELFF
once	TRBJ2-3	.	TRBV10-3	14	TGTGCCATCAGCCTCATGACCCGGGGAGATACGCAGTATTTT	CAISLMTRGDTQYF
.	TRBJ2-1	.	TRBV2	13	TGTGCCAGCAATGGGGCTGGGTACAATGAGCAGTTCTTC	CASNGAGYNEQFF
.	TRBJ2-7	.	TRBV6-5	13	TGTGCCAGCAAAATGGGGGCTTCCTACGAGCAGTACTTC	CASKMGASYEQYF
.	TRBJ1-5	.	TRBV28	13	TGTGCCAGCAGTACATATCGCAATCAGCCCCAGCATTTT	CASSTYRNQPQHF
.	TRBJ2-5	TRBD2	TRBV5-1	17	TGCGCCAGCAGCTTGAGTCTAGCGGGGGGCCCACAAGAGACCCAGTACTTC	CASSLSLAGGPQETQYF
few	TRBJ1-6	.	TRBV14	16	TGTGCCAGCAGCCAAGTGAAGTGGGCTCAGGGGTCACCCCTCCACTTT	CASSQVKWAQGSPLHF
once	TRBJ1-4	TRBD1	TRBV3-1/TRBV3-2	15	TGTGCCAGCAGCCCTAGACAGGGGGCGCGGGAAAAACTGTTTTTT	CASSPRQGAREKLFF
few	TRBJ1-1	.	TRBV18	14	TGTGCCAGCTCGCCAGGGGCTCAGGGCACTGAAGCTTTCTTT	CASSPGAQGTEAFF
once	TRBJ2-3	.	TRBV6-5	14	TGTGCCAGCGGTTTAGGGGCCGCCACAGATACGCAGTATTTT	CASGLGAATDTQYF
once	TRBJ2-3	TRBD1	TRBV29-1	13	TGCAGCTTTTCGACAGGGTGGGAAGATACGCAGTATTTT	CSFSTGWEDTQYF